A selection of T cell receptor beta chains follows, all from one sample in a study of blood T cells in healthy people across ages. Using its own MiXCR run on the 5' RACE reads, TCRdb lists one record per CDR3 protein. The sample yields approximately 800,000 distinct CDR3 sequences, approximately 53% seen once. Source material: blood. These receptors all come from a man aged 35-49 years in good health. The CDR3 runs from the conserved cysteine through the conserved F or W. The order of the fields is V gene, clone size, D gene, J gene, CDR3 DNA, CDR3 protein. The D gene is left open where the match is weak. Expanded clones are given a class, and other clones once, few, many or no size at all.

v_call: TRBV12-3/TRBV12-4; clone_size: once; d_call: NA; j_call: TRBJ2-1; cdr3_nt: TGTGCCAGCAGTTTATCGGGAAGACCCTACAATGAGCAGTTCTTC; cdr3_aa: CASSLSGRPYNEQFF
v_call: TRBV7-2; clone_size: NA; d_call: TRBD2; j_call: TRBJ2-7; cdr3_nt: TGTGCCAGCAGCTCCCGGACTAGCGGGTTGATGTACGAGCAGTACTTC; cdr3_aa: CASSSRTSGLMYEQYF
v_call: TRBV24-1; clone_size: NA; d_call: NA; j_call: TRBJ2-3; cdr3_nt: TGTGCCACCAGTGATCCCCCCGGACAGCGGAGGAATACGCAGTATTTT; cdr3_aa: CATSDPPGQRRNTQYF
v_call: TRBV28; clone_size: many; d_call: NA; j_call: TRBJ2-1; cdr3_nt: TGTGCCAGCACCCCCCTCGATCGAGTGCTACATGAGCAGTTCTTC; cdr3_aa: CASTPLDRVLHEQFF
v_call: TRBV29-1; clone_size: NA; d_call: NA; j_call: TRBJ1-2; cdr3_nt: TGCAGCGTTGAAGATCCGGAGGGCTTGTATGGCTACACCTTC; cdr3_aa: CSVEDPEGLYGYTF
v_call: TRBV6-5; clone_size: few; d_call: TRBD1; j_call: TRBJ1-2; cdr3_nt: TGTGCCAGCAGTTTGGGACAGGGTTTAATGGATGGCTACACCTTC; cdr3_aa: CASSLGQGLMDGYTF
v_call: TRBV18; clone_size: NA; d_call: NA; j_call: TRBJ1-2; cdr3_nt: TGTGCCAGCTCACCGAGTAGCCCTACATCCTATGGCTACACCTTC; cdr3_aa: CASSPSSPTSYGYTF
v_call: TRBV25-1; clone_size: NA; d_call: NA; j_call: TRBJ1-4; cdr3_nt: TGTGCCAGCAGTGAAGCCCCAGGACAGAGTGAGAATGAAAAACTGTTTTTT; cdr3_aa: CASSEAPGQSENEKLFF
v_call: TRBV20-1; clone_size: NA; d_call: NA; j_call: TRBJ1-6; cdr3_nt: TGCAGTGCTAGAGATCTGGGTTATAATTCACCCCTCCACTTT; cdr3_aa: CSARDLGYNSPLHF
v_call: TRBV7-9; clone_size: few; d_call: NA; j_call: TRBJ2-1; cdr3_nt: TGTGCCAGCAGCTCGGATGAGCAGTTCTTC; cdr3_aa: CASSSDEQFF
v_call: TRBV3-1; clone_size: NA; d_call: NA; j_call: TRBJ1-4; cdr3_nt: TGTGCCAGCAGCCGGAAGGGGTCGAGGAGTGAAAAACTGTTTTTT; cdr3_aa: CASSRKGSRSEKLFF
v_call: TRBV24-1; clone_size: NA; d_call: NA; j_call: TRBJ2-7; cdr3_nt: TGTGCCACCAGTGTAAATATCCGTGGCGAGTCGAACTCCTACGAGCAGTACTTC; cdr3_aa: CATSVNIRGESNSYEQYF
v_call: TRBV12-3/TRBV12-4; clone_size: NA; d_call: NA; j_call: TRBJ2-5; cdr3_nt: TGTGCCAGCAGCCAATCAGGGACGGAGACCCAGTACTTC; cdr3_aa: CASSQSGTETQYF
v_call: TRBV7-9; clone_size: NA; d_call: NA; j_call: TRBJ1-4; cdr3_nt: TGTGCCAGCAGCCGAAGCAGCGGACGGGAAAAACTGTTTTTT; cdr3_aa: CASSRSSGREKLFF
v_call: TRBV3-1; clone_size: NA; d_call: NA; j_call: TRBJ2-4; cdr3_nt: TGTGCCAGCAGCCAAGATCGGGTGGAGGCGTACTTC; cdr3_aa: CASSQDRVEAYF
v_call: TRBV28; clone_size: NA; d_call: NA; j_call: TRBJ2-7; cdr3_nt: TGTGCCAGCACGAGTCTGACAGGCCTCTACGAGCAGTACTTC; cdr3_aa: CASTSLTGLYEQYF
v_call: TRBV20-1; clone_size: NA; d_call: TRBD1; j_call: TRBJ1-2; cdr3_nt: TGCAGTGCTAGTAGTGGGACAGGGGTTTACTATGGCTACACCTTC; cdr3_aa: CSASSGTGVYYGYTF
v_call: TRBV9; clone_size: few; d_call: NA; j_call: TRBJ2-3; cdr3_nt: TGTGCCAGCAGCGTAGAAGTAGTTCATACAGATACGCAGTATTTT; cdr3_aa: CASSVEVVHTDTQYF
v_call: TRBV6-2/TRBV6-3; clone_size: few; d_call: TRBD2; j_call: TRBJ2-5; cdr3_nt: TGTGCCAGCAGTTACCGGCGAGCGGGAGTACCGTCCCTGGAGACCCAGTACTTC; cdr3_aa: CASSYRRAGVPSLETQYF
v_call: TRBV7-3; clone_size: NA; d_call: NA; j_call: TRBJ2-1; cdr3_nt: TGTGCCAGCAGCCTAAGGCCCGGGGCCCCAACCCGGGATGAGCAGTTCTTC; cdr3_aa: CASSLRPGAPTRDEQFF
v_call: TRBV29-1; clone_size: few; d_call: NA; j_call: TRBJ2-7; cdr3_nt: TGCAGCGTGTTTGTTACAACCTACGAGCAGTACTTC; cdr3_aa: CSVFVTTYEQYF
v_call: TRBV3-1; clone_size: NA; d_call: NA; j_call: TRBJ1-2; cdr3_nt: TGTGCCAGCAGCCAAGATCGCCGTAGCTATGGCTACACCTTC; cdr3_aa: CASSQDRRSYGYTF